Below, one T cell receptor (beta chain) is given with its context. An end of the junction differs from the germline gene, which may be a read error. Generated by immunoSEQ multiplex PCR, the TCRdb table keeps only in-frame clones and is missing some. The sample holds hundreds of thousands of clones, 60% to 75% seen once. The sample comes from a study of cytotoxic CD8 clonotypes in ibrutinib-treated CLL. Turning to the study itself: Response samples were taken after a median about 12 months of treatment, range 6 to 36.

The sample here was PBMCs, taken after 24 months of ibrutinib treatment. The receptor was isolated from a human donor with chronic lymphocytic leukemia.

The CDR3 sequence: CASSPSGQGSFF. The CDR3 coding sequence is TGTGCCAGCTCACCTTCAGGACAGGGGAGTTTCTTC. This chain uses TRBV18 with TRBJ2-7; 9 bases fit TRBD1. Germline assignment: CDR1 KGHSH and CDR2 LQKENI. The CDR3 extends over 12 amino acids.